In its sample, the clone carrying this T cell receptor (beta chain) was seen many times. This specimen belongs to a study of T cells in Graves' hyperthyroidism and ophthalmopathy. V lost 9 bases and J 5 bases, leaving 13 bases between the germline ends. CDR3 length: 12 residues. Using RNA transcripts as the source, TCR beta CDR3 regions were amplified. Using the HTBI primer set, a first-round RT-PCR was run on the TCR CDR3. From the multiplex PCR reads, TCRdb called clonotypes with MiXCR, one entry per CDR3 protein. The sample has some 560,000 distinct CDR3 sequences, about 15% seen once; the top ten hold under 7.5%.

The gene calls are TRBV12-3 or TRBV12-4 and TRBJ2-5; maybe TRBD2 (5 bases). The sequencing input was blood. This TCR was sampled from a woman between 25 and 40 years old with Graves' hyperthyroidism. The CDR3 DNA follows: TGTGCCAGTCGCGGGCAGCGGGAGACCCAGTACTTC. Translated: CASRGQRETQYF.